The source of this T cell receptor beta chain is a study of OX40 agonist ivuxolimab in advanced cancers. Study as a whole: Dose-escalation patients' cancers were hepatocellular carcinoma, melanoma, renal cell or head and neck cancer.

A word on this clone: Its antigen remains unknown.

Anyone with autoimmune disease history or systemic immunosuppression was excluded. Blood draws occurred at baseline, cycle 4 day 1, and cycle 7 day 1. Here immunoSEQ multiplex PCR was the method, and the copy in TCRdb shows in-frame clones only, minus some. The sample contains about 90,000 clones, approximately 91% of which appear only once. Germline CDR1 and CDR2: SEHNR and FQNEAQ (reference sequence). J lost 0 bases, V lost 6 bases, and 6 bases had no gene match. There are 15 residues in the CDR3. General study results and limits: Determination of antigen specificity was not performed for the expanded peripheral T cells.

The origin of this receptor is an adult with an advanced solid tumor such as melanoma, head and neck, liver or kidney cancer. V gene TRBV7-9 combines with J gene TRBJ2-7; 9 bases match TRBD2. The sequenced sample was CD4+ or CD8+ T cells sorted from blood, obtained in a trial of the OX40 agonist ivuxolimab. The CDR3 DNA is TGTGCCAGCAGTTCGACTAGCGGTTTCTCCTACGAGCAGTACTTC. Amino acid sequence: CASSSTSGFSYEQYF.